A selection of T cell receptor beta chains follows, all from one sample in a study of blood T cell repertoires in COVID-19. Measured with immunoSEQ multiplex PCR; TCRdb has only the in-frame clones, and not every one. Found here are 190,000 or so clones, 75% to 85% of them singletons; the top ten hold about 10%. Sequencing was performed on PBMCs or T cells enriched from blood (not recorded which). Receptor source: a man between 35 and 55 years old who had recovered from COVID-19. The CDR3 runs from the conserved cysteine through the conserved F or W.

V gene	J gene	CDR3 protein
TRBV28	TRBJ2-7	CASSQGGLYEQYF
TRBV9	TRBJ2-2	CASSVGGQNTGELFF
TRBV30	TRBJ2-5	CAWDSAQETQYF
TRBV7-2	TRBJ1-5	CASRWTGTSNQPQHF
TRBV5-4	TRBJ1-4	CASSGTGGVNEKLFF
TRBV9	TRBJ2-5	CASSAAVSTYRETQYF
TRBV4-3	TRBJ1-1	CASSQGRTGMNTEAFF
TRBV24-1	TRBJ2-2	CATRGRGSDTGELFF
TRBV5-1	TRBJ2-3	CASTESAPQDTQYF
TRBV5-1	TRBJ2-2	CASSLVRQGPRGSGELFF
TRBV7-3	TRBJ2-2	CASSSSWTSGRGTGELFF
TRBV7-2	TRBJ1-5	CASSSQGNSNQPQHF
TRBV7-9	TRBJ2-3	CASSSRESTDTQYF
TRBV18	TRBJ2-1	CASSPPQRGRGNEQFF
TRBV10-3	TRBJ2-1	CAISERESSYNEQFF
TRBV5-1	TRBJ1-1	CASSPTLQGMNTEAFF
TRBV5-4	TRBJ2-3	CASSLELGGGSVTDTQYF
TRBV10-3	TRBJ2-3	CAISESLAGHTDTQYF
TRBV19	TRBJ2-3	CASSDSSGADTQYF
TRBV13	TRBJ1-3	CASSLGGAFTGNTIYF
TRBV2	TRBJ1-5	CASSLGRDSNQPQHF
TRBV7-2	TRBJ1-4	CASSLGQVINEKLFF
TRBV5-1	TRBJ1-3	CASSWTTGSGNTIYF
TRBV30	TRBJ1-2	CAWSVKGAEGYTF
TRBV19	TRBJ2-1	CASSWLAGGGFYNEQFF